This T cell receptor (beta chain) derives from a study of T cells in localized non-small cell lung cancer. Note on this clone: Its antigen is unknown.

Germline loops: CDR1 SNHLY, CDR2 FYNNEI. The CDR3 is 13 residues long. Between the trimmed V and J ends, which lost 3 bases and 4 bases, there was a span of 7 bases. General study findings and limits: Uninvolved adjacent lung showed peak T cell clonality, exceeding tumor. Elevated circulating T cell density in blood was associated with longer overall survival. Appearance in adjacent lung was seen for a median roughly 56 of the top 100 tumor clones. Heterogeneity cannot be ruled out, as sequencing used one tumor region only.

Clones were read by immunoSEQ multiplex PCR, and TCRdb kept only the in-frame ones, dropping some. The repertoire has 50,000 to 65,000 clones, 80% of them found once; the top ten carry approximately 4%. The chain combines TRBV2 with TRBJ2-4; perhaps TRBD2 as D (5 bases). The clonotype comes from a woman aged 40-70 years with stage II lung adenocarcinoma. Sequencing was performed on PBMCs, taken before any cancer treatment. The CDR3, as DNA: TGTGCCAGCAGTGAGGAGGAGAAAAACATTCAGTACTTC. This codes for CASSEEEKNIQYF.